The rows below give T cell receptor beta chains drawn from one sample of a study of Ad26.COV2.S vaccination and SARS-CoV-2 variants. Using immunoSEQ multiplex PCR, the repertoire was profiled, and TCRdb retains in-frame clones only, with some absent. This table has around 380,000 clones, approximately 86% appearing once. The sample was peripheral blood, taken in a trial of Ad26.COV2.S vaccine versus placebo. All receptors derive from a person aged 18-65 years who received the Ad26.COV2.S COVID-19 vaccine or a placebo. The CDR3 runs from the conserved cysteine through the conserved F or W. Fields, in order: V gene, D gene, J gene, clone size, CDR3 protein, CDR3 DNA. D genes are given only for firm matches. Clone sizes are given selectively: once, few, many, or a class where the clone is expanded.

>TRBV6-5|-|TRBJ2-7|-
CASSPDRTYYEQYF
TGTGCCAGCAGTCCCGACAGGACCTACTACGAGCAGTACTTC
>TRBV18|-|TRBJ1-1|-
CASSPLGGAENTEAFF
TGTGCCAGCTCACCCCTGGGGGGGGCCGAGAACACTGAAGCTTTCTTT
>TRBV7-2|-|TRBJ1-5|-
CASSLSASNQPQHF
TGTGCCAGCAGCTTATCTGCTAGCAATCAGCCCCAGCATTTT
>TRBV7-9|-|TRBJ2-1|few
CASSLAAGLNEQFF
TGTGCCAGCAGCTTAGCTGCGGGGCTCAATGAGCAGTTCTTC
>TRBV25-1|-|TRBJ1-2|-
CASSDEGAGEGYTF
TGTGCCAGCAGTGACGAAGGGGCTGGGGAAGGCTACACCTTC
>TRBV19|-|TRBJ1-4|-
CASSTGQTIITNEKLFF
TGTGCCAGTAGTACTGGACAGACGATCATCACTAATGAAAAACTGTTTTTT
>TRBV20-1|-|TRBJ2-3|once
CSASPNTQYF
TGCAGTGCTAGCCCCAATACGCAGTATTTT
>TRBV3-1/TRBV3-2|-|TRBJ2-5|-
CASSQDGVGPWETQYF
TGTGCCAGCAGCCAAGATGGGGTGGGGCCCTGGGAGACCCAGTACTTC
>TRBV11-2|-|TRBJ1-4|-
CASSPRHYDEKLFF
TGTGCCAGCAGCCCCAGACATTATGATGAAAAACTGTTTTTT
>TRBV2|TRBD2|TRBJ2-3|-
CASIRWRGAIDTQYF
TGTGCCAGCATACGGTGGCGGGGGGCCATCGATACGCAGTATTTT
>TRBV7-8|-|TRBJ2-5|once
CASRRLRGLQETQYF
TGTGCCAGCAGGAGACTGAGGGGGTTACAAGAGACCCAGTACTTC
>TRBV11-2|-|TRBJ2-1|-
CASSRPTGLKEQFF
TGTGCCAGCAGCAGACCGACAGGTCTCAAGGAGCAGTTCTTC
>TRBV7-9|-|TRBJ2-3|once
CASSYSSDRPNTDTQYF
TGTGCCAGCAGCTACTCCTCCGACAGGCCGAACACAGATACGCAGTATTTT
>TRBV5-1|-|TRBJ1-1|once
CASSDNQGLVNTNTEAFF
TGCGCCAGCAGCGACAACCAGGGTTTGGTTAACACGAACACTGAAGCTTTCTTT
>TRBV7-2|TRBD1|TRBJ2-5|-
CASSFLGGSQETQYF
TGTGCCAGCAGCTTTTTAGGGGGCTCCCAAGAGACCCAGTACTTC
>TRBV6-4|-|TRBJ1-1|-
CASSLFHLNTEAFF
TGTGCCAGCAGCCTCTTCCACCTGAACACTGAAGCTTTCTTT
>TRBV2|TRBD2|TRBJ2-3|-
CASGLAGFTDTQYF
TGTGCCAGCGGACTAGCGGGGTTTACAGATACGCAGTATTTT
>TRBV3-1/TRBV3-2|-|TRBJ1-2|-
CASSQERKGPRYGYTF
TGTGCCAGCAGCCAGGAGCGGAAGGGACCTAGGTATGGCTACACCTTC
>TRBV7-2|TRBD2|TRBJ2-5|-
CASSLVSSGGAMGTQYF
TGTGCCAGCAGCTTAGTGTCTAGCGGGGGGGCGATGGGGACCCAGTACTTC
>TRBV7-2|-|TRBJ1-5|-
CASSPKVSSMVIHQPQHF
TGTGCCAGCAGCCCTAAGGTATCTTCCATGGTAATTCATCAGCCCCAGCATTTT
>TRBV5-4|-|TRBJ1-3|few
CASSGAGLGNTIYF
TGTGCCAGCAGCGGGGCAGGGCTAGGAAACACCATATATTTT
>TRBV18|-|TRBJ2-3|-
CASSETRDTQYF
TGTGCCAGCTCAGAGACCAGGGATACGCAGTATTTT
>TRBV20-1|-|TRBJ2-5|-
CSARNEQTQYF
TGCAGTGCTAGAAACGAACAGACCCAGTACTTC
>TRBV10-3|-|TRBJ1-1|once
CAISDHTMNTEAFF
TGTGCCATCAGTGATCACACCATGAACACTGAAGCTTTCTTT
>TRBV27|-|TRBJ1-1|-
CASSFQGSRAFF
TGTGCCAGCAGTTTTCAGGGGTCGAGAGCTTTCTTT
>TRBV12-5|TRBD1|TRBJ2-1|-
CASGLVLSGGPPHEQFF
TGTGCTAGTGGTTTGGTACTTTCAGGGGGCCCTCCTCATGAGCAGTTCTTC
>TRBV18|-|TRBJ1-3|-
CASSPTGLNTIYF
TGTGCCAGCTCACCAACAGGGCTGAACACCATATATTTT
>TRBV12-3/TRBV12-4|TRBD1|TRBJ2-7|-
CASRDRGLLEQYF
TGTGCCAGCAGGGACAGGGGGCTGCTCGAGCAGTACTTC
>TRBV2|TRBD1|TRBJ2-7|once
CASGEGTGAEEQYF
TGTGCCAGCGGGGAGGGGACAGGGGCTGAAGAGCAGTACTTC
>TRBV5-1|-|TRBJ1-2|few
CASSPWGGDGYTF
TGCGCCAGCAGCCCTTGGGGAGGGGATGGCTACACCTTC
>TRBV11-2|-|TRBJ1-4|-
CASTAVGEKLFF
TGTGCCAGCACGGCAGTCGGTGAAAAACTGTTTTTT
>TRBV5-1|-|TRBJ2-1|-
CASSAGQINEQFF
TGCGCCAGCAGCGCGGGACAGATCAATGAGCAGTTCTTC
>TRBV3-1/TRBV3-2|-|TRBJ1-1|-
CASSPESRAEAFF
TGTGCCAGCAGCCCCGAATCGAGGGCTGAAGCTTTCTTT
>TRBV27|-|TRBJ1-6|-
CASKHLRDMNSPLHF
TGTGCCAGCAAACATTTACGGGACATGAATTCACCCCTCCACTTT
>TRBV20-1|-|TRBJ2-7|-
CSASEGLATYEQYF
TGCAGTGCTAGTGAGGGTTTGGCTACCTACGAGCAGTACTTC
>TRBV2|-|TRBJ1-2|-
CASSEGGRGNYGYTF
TGTGCCAGCAGTGAAGGGGGCAGGGGAAACTATGGCTACACCTTC
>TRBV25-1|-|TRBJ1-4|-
CASSEPYSYNEKLFF
TGTGCCAGCAGTGAACCTTACAGCTATAATGAAAAACTGTTTTTT
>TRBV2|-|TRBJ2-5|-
CASSEFGPQETQYF
TGTGCCAGCAGTGAGTTCGGCCCTCAAGAGACCCAGTACTTC
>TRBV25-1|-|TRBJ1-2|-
CAYEQSGRYTF
TGTGCCTATGAACAGAGCGGCCGCTACACCTTC
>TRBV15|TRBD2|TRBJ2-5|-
CATSRDFSGGSETQYF
TGTGCCACCAGCAGAGATTTCAGCGGGGGGTCGGAGACCCAGTACTTC
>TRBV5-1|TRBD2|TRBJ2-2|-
CASSLDSLAGGTNTGELFF
TGCGCCAGCAGCTTGGACAGTCTAGCGGGGGGGACGAACACCGGGGAGCTGTTTTTT
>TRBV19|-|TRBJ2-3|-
CASSIGLDKDTQYF
TGTGCCAGTAGTATAGGACTAGACAAAGATACGCAGTATTTT
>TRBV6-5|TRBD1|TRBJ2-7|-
CASSYSRTGEAEQYF
TGTGCCAGCAGTTACTCGAGAACAGGGGAAGCCGAGCAGTACTTC
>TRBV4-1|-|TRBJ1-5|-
CASSQGSGPLWSQPQHF
TGCGCCAGCAGCCAAGGGTCAGGCCCCCTGTGGTCCCAGCCCCAGCATTTT
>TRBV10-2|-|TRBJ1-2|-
CASREPNGLYGYTF
TGCGCCAGCAGGGAGCCCAACGGTCTCTATGGCTACACCTTC
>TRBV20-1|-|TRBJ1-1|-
CSARDNRRAFF
TGCAGTGCTAGAGATAACCGCCGAGCTTTCTTT
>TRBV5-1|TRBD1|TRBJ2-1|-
CASSSWGQADNEQFF
TGCGCCAGCAGCTCGTGGGGACAGGCTGACAATGAGCAGTTCTTC